The 9 T cell receptor beta chains listed next were all sequenced from one sample in a study of shared clonotypes between healthy human individuals. The naive CD8 population came from CD45RO-negative cells selected for CCR7, without terminally differentiated effector memory CD45RA+ cells. Using immunoSEQ multiplex PCR, the repertoire was profiled, and TCRdb retains in-frame clones only, with some absent. The sample contains approximately 1.9 million clones, roughly 93% of which appear only once. Material: naive CD8+ T cells from PBMCs. The receptors stem from a man between 18 and 35 years old in good health. Some clones in this sample may be carry-over from other donors' samples.

J is TRBJ2-4 and V is TRBV28, with TRBD1 matching 12 bases. The V gene end was trimmed by 2 bases and the J gene end by 0 bases; junction bases not matched to a gene: 8. This CDR3 is 19 amino acids long. In germline, CDR1 is MDHEN, CDR2 SYDVKM. This CDR3 is CASSLIRDRGRVAKNIQYF. The CDR3, as DNA: TGTGCCAGCAGTTTAATCCGGGACAGGGGGCGAGTAGCCAAAAACATTCAGTACTTC.

The chain joins TRBV7-2 to TRBJ2-1, with D possibly being TRBD2 (5 bases). Looked up from germline, CDR1 is SGHTA and CDR2 is FQGNSA. The CDR3 runs to 13 residues. Trimming took 4 bases from V and 4 from J, leaving 8 bases between them. The CDR3 nucleotides are TGTGCCAGCAGCTCCCCGGGGTACAATGAGCAGTTCTTC. Protein: CASSSPGYNEQFF.

The rearrangement links TRBV9 to TRBJ1-4, with D perhaps TRBD1 (6 bases). In germline, CDR1 is SGDLS, CDR2 YYNGEE. The ends were cut back, 5 bases at V and 3 bases at J, with 14 bases in the middle. CDR3 size: 15 residues. Here the CDR3 reads CASRAGAAANEKLFF. CDR3 DNA: TGTGCCAGCAGGGCAGGGGCCGCGGCTAATGAAAAACTGTTTTTT.

The J gene is TRBJ2-6, the V gene TRBV28; D is undetermined. V dropped 4 bases and J dropped 0 bases, with 13 bases sitting between them. This CDR3 region has 17 residues. Germline lookup yields CDR1 MDHEN and CDR2 SYDVKM. CDR3 residues: CASSSLPTFSGANVLTF. CDR3 in DNA: TGTGCCAGCAGTTCCCTCCCCACGTTCTCTGGGGCCAACGTCCTGACTTTC. The full variable domain, its missing parts supplied by reference TRBV28 and TRBJ2-6, is DVKVTQSSRYLVKRTGEKVFLECVQDMDHENMFWYRQDPGLGLRLIYFSYDVKMKEKGDIPEGYSVSREKKERFSLILESASTNQTSMYLCASSSLPTFSGANVLTFGAGSRLTVL.

The V call is TRBV27, the J call TRBJ2-7; TRBD1 matches at 7 bases. V shed 6 bases, J shed 5 bases, and the junction held 10 bases outside the gene matches. The germline V gene has CDR1 MNHEY and CDR2 SMNVEV (reference sequence). This CDR3 region has 14 residues. CDR3 residues: CASSFGQVPHEQYF. CDR3 sequence (DNA): TGTGCCAGCAGCTTCGGACAGGTCCCCCACGAGCAGTACTTC.

The chain carries TRBV6-5 and TRBJ2-2; D uncertain. V was cut by 7 bases and J by 9 bases, with 18 bases left in between. The length of the CDR3 is 14 residues. Germline CDR1 and CDR2: MNHEY and SVGAGI. The CDR3 sequence: CASKTSLIGRELFF. In DNA, the CDR3 is TGTGCCAGCAAGACAAGTTTAATAGGGCGGGAGCTGTTTTTT.

V usage is TRBV29-1 and J usage is TRBJ2-2, with D maybe TRBD2 (5 bases). V dropped 7 bases and J dropped 7 bases, with 10 bases sitting between them. The germline gives CDR1 SQVTM, CDR2 ANQGSEA. The CDR3 is made up of 11 amino acids. The CDR3 protein is CSGLRDGELFF. The CDR3 DNA sequence: TGCAGCGGATTACGGGACGGGGAGCTGTTTTTT.

V is TRBV12-5 and J is TRBJ1-1; D call uncertain. The CDR3 loop spans 14 amino acids. Germline-derived CDR1 and CDR2 are LGHNT and FRNRAP. Trimming took off 2 bases at V and 3 bases at J, with 10 bases between the two ends. The chain's CDR3 is CASGLWLQDTEAFF. The CDR3 nucleotides read TGTGCTAGTGGTTTGTGGTTGCAGGACACTGAAGCTTTCTTT.

The chain is built from TRBV7-2 and TRBJ1-1, with D possibly matching TRBD1 (5 bases). The CDR3 loop spans 13 amino acids. Per germline, CDR1 SGHTA and CDR2 FQGNSA. V was clipped by 5 bases and J by 5 bases, with 12 bases between them. Here the CDR3 reads CASSAGPGTEAFF. Here the CDR3 DNA reads TGTGCCAGCAGCGCGGGACCAGGGACTGAAGCTTTCTTT.